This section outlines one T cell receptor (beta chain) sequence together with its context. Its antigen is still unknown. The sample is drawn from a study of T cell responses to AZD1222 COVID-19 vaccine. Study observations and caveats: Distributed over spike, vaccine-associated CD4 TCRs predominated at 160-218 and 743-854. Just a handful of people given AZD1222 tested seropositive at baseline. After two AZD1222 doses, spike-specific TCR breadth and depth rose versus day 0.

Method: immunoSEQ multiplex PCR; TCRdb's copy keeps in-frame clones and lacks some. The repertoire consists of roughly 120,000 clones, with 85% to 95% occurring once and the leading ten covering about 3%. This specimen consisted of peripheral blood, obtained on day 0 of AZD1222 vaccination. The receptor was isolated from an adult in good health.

The CDR3 protein is CASSPSTSNTGELFF. Here the CDR3 DNA reads TGTGCCAGCTCACCGTCCACCTCGAACACCGGGGAGCTGTTTTTT. The rearrangement joins TRBV18 to TRBJ2-2; D ambiguous. Per the germline V gene, CDR1 is KGHSH and CDR2 is LQKENI. V lost 3 bases and J 0 bases, leaving 8 bases between the germline ends. The CDR3 contains 15 residues.